Listed here are 30 T cell receptor beta chains from one sample, sequenced in a study of identical twins. TCRdb passed the 5' RACE reads through MiXCR, listing each CDR3 protein once. The sample carries about 1.7 million distinct CDR3 sequences, under 35% recorded once. Sequenced sample: cord blood. The source of these receptors is a newborn girl in good health.

This clonotype came up many times. CDR3 sequence reads: CASSLAVDYEQFF. The CDR3 nucleotides read TGTGCCAGCAGCTTAGCGGTCGACTATGAGCAGTTCTTC. The V gene is TRBV7-2, the J gene TRBJ2-1; D not certain. This CDR3 comprises 13 residues. With 0 bases removed from V and 8 bases from J, the gap between germline ends came to 8 bases. CDR1 is SGHTA and CDR2 is FQGNSA in the germline V gene.

The chain couples TRBV20-1 to TRBJ2-3; D ambiguous. The CDR3 contains 15 residues. Trimming took 0 bases from V and 2 from J, leaving 12 bases between them. Germline V gene data show CDR1 as DFQATT and CDR2 as SNEGSKA (reference sequence). CDR3: CSARDRGVVTDTQYF. The DNA for the CDR3 is TGCAGTGCTAGAGATCGTGGGGTTGTCACAGATACGCAGTATTTT.

The V and J genes are TRBV12-3 or TRBV12-4 and TRBJ2-7; a possible D gene is TRBD1 (5 bases). The CDR3 consists of 16 residues. With 1 base removed from V and 4 bases from J, the gap between germline ends came to 17 bases. This CDR3 reads CASSLVAGPIIYEQYF. The DNA of the CDR3 is TGTGCCAGCAGTTTAGTGGCAGGGCCAATAATTTACGAGCAGTACTTC.

V and J are TRBV12-3 or TRBV12-4 and TRBJ2-7, with D possibly TRBD2 on 5 matching bases. CDR3 length: 13 residues. Trimming took 6 bases from V and 3 from J, leaving 12 bases between them. Here the CDR3 DNA reads TGTGCCAGCAGCCATGCTGGGAGCTACGAGCAGTACTTC. Encoded protein: CASSHAGSYEQYF.

This CDR3 reads CASSLLQGQGNEQYF. The CDR3 DNA sequence: TGCGCCAGCAGCTTGCTACAGGGACAGGGGAATGAGCAGTACTTC. V usage is TRBV5-1 and J usage is TRBJ2-7; the match to TRBD1 covers 10 bases. J lost 7 bases, V lost 1 base, and 8 bases had no gene match. Germline values: CDR1 SGHRS, CDR2 YFSETQ. The CDR3 length is 15 residues.

As for this clonotype: One end of the junction is discordant with germline, which a read error may explain. The V gene is TRBV20-1, the J gene TRBJ1-6; D remains unclear. In germline, CDR1 is DFQATT, CDR2 SNEGSKA (reference sequence). The CDR3 extends over 14 amino acids. The CDR3, as DNA: TGCAGTGCTAGCCGTAAACGGATAGATTCACCCCCCCACTTT. Translation: CSASRKRIDSPPHF.

The CDR3 nucleotides are TGCAGTGCTAGTCGGACTAGCGGGGGGGAGCAGTACTTC. As protein: CSASRTSGGEQYF. V and J are TRBV20-1 and TRBJ2-7; 14 nucleotides agree with TRBD2. CDR3 length: 13 amino acids. Germline V gene lookup returns CDR1 DFQATT and CDR2 SNEGSKA (reference sequence). J was trimmed by 7 bases and V by 3 bases; bases with no gene match: 2.

At least ten counts were recorded for this clonotype. V gene TRBV7-2 combines with J gene TRBJ1-5; D might be TRBD1 (6 bases). V lost 1 base to trimming and J lost 2 bases, with 12 bases between them. CDR3 length: 16 residues. Germline loops: CDR1 SGHTA, CDR2 FQGNSA. The CDR3 DNA sequence: TGTGCCAGCAGCTTAGTAGGGGGAAGAGGCAATCAGCCCCAGCATTTT. It yields the protein CASSLVGGRGNQPQHF.

V is TRBV7-9 and J is TRBJ2-7; 7 bases are a match to TRBD1. CDR1 and CDR2 (germline): SEHNR, FQNEAQ (reference sequence). After removal of 6 bases from V and 2 bases from J, the junction contained 7 bases not matched to a gene. CDR3 length: 14 amino acids. The CDR3 bases are TGTGCCAGCAGGGGGACAGTAGCTACCTACGAGCAGTACTTC. Translation gives CASRGTVATYEQYF.

CDR3 residues: CSADTSGQETQYF. Here the CDR3 DNA reads TGCAGTGCGGATACTAGCGGACAAGAGACCCAGTACTTC. The genes are TRBV20-1 and TRBJ2-5; 8 bases fit TRBD2. Germline loops: CDR1 DFQATT, CDR2 SNEGSKA (reference sequence). The length of the CDR3 is 13 residues. V dropped 6 bases and J dropped 2; count of bases not matched to a gene: 5.

This chain connects TRBV28 to TRBJ2-7, with TRBD2 as a possible D gene (5 bases). CDR1 is MDHEN and CDR2 is SYDVKM in the germline V gene. Trimming left V 2 bases short and J 1 base short, with 15 bases between. The CDR3 spans 16 residues. CDR3 nucleotides: TGTGCCAGCAGTTTAATGGCGGGTATGCGGTCCTACGAGCAGTACTTC. Its translation: CASSLMAGMRSYEQYF.

The chain has TRBV20-1 and TRBJ1-1; 7 bases are a match to TRBD1. The trim removed 0 bases at V and 1 base at J, leaving 11 bases unmatched. The CDR3 totals 17 residues. The germline V gene has CDR1 DFQATT and CDR2 SNEGSKA (reference sequence). The CDR3 DNA follows: TGCAGTGCTAGAGAGGAAGGGGGCGGACTGGGGAACACTGAAGCTTTCTTT. This encodes CSAREEGGGLGNTEAFF.

This clonotype was seen only a few times. The chain is built from TRBV6-1 and TRBJ2-5; unclear D gene. CDR1 and CDR2 (germline): MNHNS, SASEGT. The CDR3 spans 14 residues. The V end was cut by 1 base, the J end by 3 bases, with 9 bases between. The CDR3, as DNA: TGTGCCAGCAGTGAAGGGGTAGTCGAAGAGACCCAGTACTTC. Translated: CASSEGVVEETQYF.

J is TRBJ1-6 and V is TRBV4-1; tentatively, D is TRBD1 (5 bases). Germline CDR1 MGHRA, CDR2 YSYEKL. The CDR3 is 13 amino acids. Trimming removed 2 bases from V and 9 bases from J, with 8 bases in between. The CDR3 loop reads CASSQFTGSPLHF. The CDR3, as DNA: TGCGCCAGCAGCCAATTTACAGGTTCACCCCTCCACTTT.

The chain recombines TRBV20-1 with TRBJ2-3, with TRBD2 identical over 10 bases. The CDR3 loop spans 12 amino acids. The junction had 2 bases not matched to a gene; V was cut back by 6 bases and J by 5 bases. The germline V gene encodes CDR1 DFQATT and CDR2 SNEGSKA (reference sequence). This CDR3 is CSATSGQDTQYF. The CDR3 bases are TGCAGTGCGACTAGCGGGCAAGATACGCAGTATTTT.

This clonotype was seen only a few times. V and J are TRBV2 and TRBJ2-7; tentatively, D is TRBD1 (6 bases). Germline assignment: CDR1 SNHLY and CDR2 FYNNEI. V was shortened by 4 bases and J by 3 bases, with 10 bases between the two germline ends. The CDR3 is 13 amino acids. The CDR3 sequence is CASSGGDNYEQYF. For the CDR3, the DNA is TGTGCCAGCAGTGGTGGGGACAACTACGAGCAGTACTTC.

J is TRBJ2-2 and V is TRBV12-3 or TRBV12-4; maybe TRBD1 (6 bases). This CDR3 comprises 15 residues. Trimming pared 6 bases from V and 1 base from J, leaving 12 bases between. CDR3 nucleotides: TGTGCCAGCAGGAATACGGGACAGAACACCGGGGAGCTGTTTTTT. Its protein is CASRNTGQNTGELFF.

About this clonotype: A read error may be the cause here, since a much bigger clone is one base away. The chain recombines TRBV29-1 with TRBJ2-1; 12 positions match TRBD2. The CDR3 spans 14 residues. CDR1 is SQVTM and CDR2 is ANQGSEA in the germline V gene. Written as DNA, the CDR3 is TGCAGCGTTCGGACTAGCGGGACCTACAATGAGCAGTCCTTC. The encoded protein is CSVRTSGTYNEQSF.

The V and J genes are TRBV27 and TRBJ1-1; no reliable D call. The germline V gene has CDR1 MNHEY and CDR2 SMNVEV (reference sequence). V lost 0 bases, J lost 6 bases, and 8 bases lay in between. This CDR3 has 13 residues. The CDR3 loop reads CASSLSETAEAFF. The CDR3 coding sequence is TGTGCCAGCAGTTTATCGGAGACGGCTGAAGCTTTCTTT.

The chain is built from TRBV7-9 and TRBJ1-5; D may be TRBD1 (5 bases). The V gene's germline CDR1 is SEHNR and CDR2 FQNEAQ (reference sequence). Deletions cut 1 base from V and 3 bases from J, with 7 bases between. This CDR3 contains 14 residues. CDR3 sequence reads: CASSLEGDNQPQHF. The CDR3 nucleotides read TGTGCCAGCAGCTTAGAAGGGGACAATCAGCCCCAGCATTTT. The full variable domain, rest sourced from reference TRBV7-9 and TRBJ1-5, is DTGVSQNPRHKITKRGQNVTFRCDPISEHNRLYWYRQTLGQGPEFLTYFQNEAQLEKSRLLSDRFSAERPKGSFSTLEIQRTEQGDSAMYLCASSLEGDNQPQHFGDGTRLSIL.

The chain employs TRBV28 and TRBJ2-1, with no clear D. The J call is in doubt because the DNA end fits TRBJ2-7 better. This CDR3 region has 14 residues. The germline V gene has CDR1 MDHEN and CDR2 SYDVKM. CDR3 in DNA: TGTGCCCCACGAAGGACCACTTTATACAATGAGCAGTACTTC. It is translated as CAPRRTTLYNEQYF.

The chain has TRBV5-5 and TRBJ1-4; 7 positions agree with TRBD1. The CDR3 runs 19 residues. V gave up 2 bases and J gave up 6 bases; unmatched junction bases: 19. Germline loops: CDR1 SGHKS, CDR2 YYEKEE (reference sequence). The CDR3 loop is CASSFPYGTERFLDEKLFF. CDR3 DNA sequence: TGTGCCAGCAGCTTCCCGTATGGGACAGAGAGGTTTTTGGATGAAAAACTGTTTTTT.

The chain couples TRBV5-8 to TRBJ2-1, with TRBD2 matching over 9 bases. Unmatched junction bases numbered 6, after V lost 0 bases and J lost 8 bases. The CDR3 is made up of 15 amino acids. Germline CDR1 and CDR2: SGHTS and YDEGEE. Here the CDR3 DNA reads TGTGCCAGCAGCTTGGGGCTAGCGGGAAAGGATGAGCAGTTCTTC. This sequence encodes CASSLGLAGKDEQFF.

The gene calls are TRBV20-1 and TRBJ2-7; 10 nucleotides line up with TRBD2. V was clipped by 2 bases and J by 3 bases; unmatched bases: 7. Per germline, CDR1 DFQATT and CDR2 SNEGSKA (reference sequence). The CDR3 runs to 15 residues. The CDR3 DNA reads as TGCAGTGCTAGACGCCCTAGCGGGAGCTACTACGAGCAGTACTTC. Translation: CSARRPSGSYYEQYF.

This clonotype was seen more than once but under ten times. This rearrangement joins TRBV27 to TRBJ2-3, with D uncertain. Trimming shortened V by 2 bases and J by 0 bases, and 9 bases separated the two germline ends. The CDR3 length is 15 residues. Looked up from germline, CDR1 is MNHEY and CDR2 is SMNVEV (reference sequence). In DNA, the CDR3 is TGTGCCAGCAGTTTAGTAGAGACCAGCACAGATACGCAGTATTTT. It yields the protein CASSLVETSTDTQYF.

The V and J genes are TRBV11-2 and TRBJ1-2; D is undetermined. Deletions cut 2 bases from V and 8 bases from J, with 21 bases between. Per the germline V gene, CDR1 is SGHAT and CDR2 is FQNNGV. This CDR3 is built from 16 residues. The CDR3 bases are TGTGCCAGCAGCTTATCGGTCTCCACTTTCTATATGGGCTACACCTTC. It translates to CASSLSVSTFYMGYTF.

The count of this clonotype is one. The rearrangement uses TRBV7-9 and TRBJ2-2; D unresolved. V lost 11 bases, J lost 0 bases, and 10 bases lay in between. This CDR3 region has 13 residues. The germline V gene encodes CDR1 SEHNR and CDR2 FQNEAQ (reference sequence). The CDR3 region is CARDEPNTGELFF. CDR3 in DNA: TGTGCCCGAGACGAACCGAACACCGGGGAGCTGTTTTTT.

The chain is built from TRBV10-3 and TRBJ2-5, with a possible D match to TRBD2 (6 bases). Germline V gene data show CDR1 as ENHRY and CDR2 as SYGVKD. The V and J ends lost 10 bases and 3 bases respectively, with 15 bases between them. This CDR3 has 13 residues. CDR3 protein: CASKLEGEETQYF. CDR3 bases: TGTGCCAGCAAACTGGAGGGCGAAGAGACCCAGTACTTC.

This clonotype was found a few times. The chain employs TRBV20-1 and TRBJ2-4; D not resolved. This CDR3 region has 15 residues. Germline V CDR1 and CDR2: DFQATT, SNEGSKA (reference sequence). Trimming pared 6 bases from V and 0 bases from J, leaving 15 bases between. The CDR3, as DNA: TGCAGTGCCGCCCAGTTCCGTTTAGCCAAAAACATTCAGTACTTC. This sequence encodes CSAAQFRLAKNIQYF.

This clonotype was found once. The genes are TRBV14 and TRBJ2-7; TRBD2 matches at 8 bases. CDR3 length: 16 residues. With 3 bases clipped from V and 5 bases from J, the junction kept 12 bases outside the gene matches. Germline V CDR1 and CDR2: SGHDN, FVKESK. The CDR3 protein is CASSHSLGLASHEQYF. The CDR3 coding sequence is TGTGCCAGCAGCCATTCCCTTGGACTAGCTTCCCACGAGCAGTACTTC.